Included here is one T cell receptor (beta chain) sequence, with context. What it recognizes is unknown. TCRdb's table, derived via immunoSEQ multiplex PCR, lists solely in-frame clones and lacks some. The profile shows fewer than 10,000 clones, roughly 98% of them singletons. The data originate from a study of monozygotic twins with cystic fibrosis. Study context: Libraries were built from roughly 2.8 micrograms of fragmented DNA using around 15 PCR cycles. Study-wide results and limits: V usage most resembled the co-twin in 13 of 16 pairs.

The V and J ends lost 1 base and 2 bases, in that order; junction bases with no gene match: 4. From germline, CDR1 is SEHNR and CDR2 FQNEAQ (reference sequence). CDR3 length equals 16 residues. This receptor was obtained from a girl aged 2-15 years with cystic fibrosis. Input material: blood. The chain couples TRBV7-9 to TRBJ2-7; 11 bases agree with TRBD1. CDR3 loop: CASSLVTGQGAYEQYF. CDR3 bases: TGTGCCAGCAGCTTAGTGACGGGACAGGGGGCCTACGAGCAGTACTTC.